The 20 T cell receptor beta chains below were found in one sample sequenced in a study of cytomegalovirus exposure and HLA in healthy donors. The assay was immunoSEQ multiplex PCR, and TCRdb's table has in-frame clones only and misses some. The profile shows approximately 170,000 clones, 80% to 85% of them singletons. The sequenced sample was PBMCs. The receptor source for this set is a man in his thirties or forties in good health and CMV-seropositive.

V usage is TRBV28 and J usage is TRBJ1-1; 9 bases fit TRBD1. CDR3 length: 14 residues. Germline loops: CDR1 MDHEN, CDR2 SYDVKM. The V gene end was trimmed by 7 bases and the J gene end by 6 bases; junction bases not matched to a gene: 9. Here the CDR3 reads CASNNRGRVSEAFF. The CDR3 DNA is TGTGCCAGCAATAACAGGGGGCGCGTTTCTGAAGCTTTCTTT.

This clone was seen a few times. The V call is TRBV7-3, the J call TRBJ2-1; 8 bases line up with TRBD2. The germline V gene has CDR1 SGHTA and CDR2 FQGTGA. The length of the CDR3 is 14 residues. J gave up 12 bases and V 5 bases, and 12 bases lay outside the gene matches. CDR3 in amino acids: CASSPGEASGSQFF. The CDR3 DNA is TGTGCCAGCAGCCCGGGCGAGGCTAGCGGGTCGCAGTTCTTC.

The chain combines TRBV6-6 with TRBJ1-5; D not resolved. The CDR3 is 13 residues long. With 5 bases removed from V and 3 bases from J, the gap between germline ends came to 8 bases. Germline V gene sequence: CDR1 MNHNY, CDR2 SVGAGI (reference sequence). As DNA, the CDR3 is TGTGCCAGCAGTCCAGGCCACAATCAGCCCCAGCATTTT. It specifies CASSPGHNQPQHF.

The rearrangement uses TRBV7-8 and TRBJ1-1; perhaps TRBD1 as D (5 bases). V was pared by 4 bases and J by 1 base, with 13 bases between. The CDR3 is 15 amino acids. Germline V gene lookup returns CDR1 SGHVS and CDR2 FQNEAQ. The CDR3 region has the DNA TGTGCCAGCAGCTACACAAGACAGAGGAACACTGAAGCTTTCTTT. Translated: CASSYTRQRNTEAFF.

The chain is built from TRBV28 and TRBJ1-1; D is ambiguous. Germline-derived CDR1 and CDR2 are MDHEN and SYDVKM. V gave up 4 bases and J gave up 11 bases, with 20 bases separating them. The CDR3 totals 14 residues. The CDR3 region has the DNA TGTGCCAGCAGTTCCCCAAGAGAGACACACCTGGCTTTCTTT. Translated, it gives CASSSPRETHLAFF. The whole variable domain, filled in from reference TRBV28 and TRBJ1-1, reads DVKVTQSSRYLVKRTGEKVFLECVQDMDHENMFWYRQDPGLGLRLIYFSYDVKMKEKGDIPEGYSVSREKKERFSLILESASTNQTSMYLCASSSPRETHLAFFGQGTRLTVV.

The rearrangement uses TRBV7-6 and TRBJ1-5; 7 bases are shared with TRBD1. With 2 bases clipped from V and 7 bases from J, the junction kept 8 bases outside the gene matches. The CDR3 consists of 15 residues. Germline V gene sequence: CDR1 SGHVS, CDR2 FNYEAQ. The DNA for the CDR3 is TGTGCCAGCAGCTTAAGACAGGGTCGGGGGCAGCCCCAGCATTTT. This gives the protein CASSLRQGRGQPQHF.

This chain links TRBV4-1 with TRBJ1-3; possibly TRBD1 for D (5 bases). The germline V and J ends were trimmed by 4 bases and 4 bases, with 20 bases remaining between them. Germline V gives CDR1 MGHRA, CDR2 YSYEKL. There are 17 residues in the CDR3. CDR3 region: CASSPSRGLEGGNTIYF. In nucleotides, the CDR3 is TGCGCCAGCAGCCCTTCCCGGGGACTCGAGGGAGGAAACACCATATATTTT.

This clone was observed once. This chain connects TRBV9 to TRBJ2-7; D is possibly TRBD2 (6 bases). CDR3 length equals 14 residues. Germline assignment: CDR1 SGDLS and CDR2 YYNGEE. V lost 0 bases to trimming and J lost 5 bases, with 12 bases between them. In nucleotides, the CDR3 is TGTGCCAGCAGCGTAGGAGGAGGGATCAACGAGCAGTACTTC. Translating gives CASSVGGGINEQYF.

The J gene is TRBJ1-1, the V gene TRBV11-3; 7 bases agree with TRBD1. CDR3 size: 15 residues. Germline CDR1 is SGHNT and CDR2 is YENEEA. With V trimmed by 1 base and J by 1 base, 3 bases remained unmatched. CDR3 sequence (DNA): TGTGCCAGCAGCTTAGGACAGGGAGAGAACACTGAAGCTTTCTTT. This translates into CASSLGQGENTEAFF.

This clone occurred a few times. This chain links TRBV5-6 with TRBJ1-6; the D is unclear. The length of the CDR3 is 12 residues. CDR1 SGHDT and CDR2 YYEEEE come from the germline V gene. V lost 2 bases to trimming and J lost 9 bases, with 6 bases between them. CDR3: CASSFGFSPLHF. Here the CDR3 DNA reads TGTGCCAGCAGCTTCGGGTTTTCACCCCTCCACTTT.

V and J are TRBV9 and TRBJ1-2; D unclear. V was cut by 4 bases and J by 4 bases, with 17 bases left in between. CDR3 size: 15 residues. Germline CDR1 and CDR2: SGDLS and YYNGEE. CDR3 residues: CASSPGGSRSYGYTF. DNA of the CDR3: TGTGCCAGCAGCCCCGGAGGTTCCAGGTCCTATGGCTACACCTTC.

The chain is built from TRBV4-2 and TRBJ2-3, with a tentative D call TRBD1 (6 bases). Trimming took 4 bases from V and 7 from J, leaving 18 bases between them. The CDR3 is 15 amino acids. From germline, CDR1 is LGHNA and CDR2 YNFKEQ. CDR3 nucleotides: TGTGCCAGCAGCCTCCTACAGGGATTGGTGAATACGCAGTATTTT. Its translation is CASSLLQGLVNTQYF.

V is TRBV18 and J is TRBJ1-1, with D uncertain. Germline V gene data show CDR1 as KGHSH and CDR2 as LQKENI. V was shortened by 3 bases and J by 4 bases, with 12 bases between the two germline ends. This CDR3 is 14 amino acids long. The CDR3 loop is CASSPDGRVTEAFF. CDR3 sequence (DNA): TGTGCCAGCTCACCGGACGGGAGGGTCACTGAAGCTTTCTTT.

V usage is TRBV2 and J usage is TRBJ1-1, with 9 bases that match TRBD1. Germline CDR1 reads SNHLY; CDR2 reads FYNNEI. V dropped 5 bases and J dropped 8; count of bases not matched to a gene: 6. The CDR3 covers 13 residues. In nucleotides, the CDR3 is TGTGCCAGCAGTTCCGGGACAGGGTGGGAAGCTTTCTTT. Translated, it gives CASSSGTGWEAFF.

The chain is built from TRBV7-9 and TRBJ1-6; D unclear. V lost 5 bases, J lost 5 bases, and 10 bases lay in between. The V gene's germline CDR1 is SEHNR and CDR2 FQNEAQ (reference sequence). This CDR3 has 14 residues. The DNA for the CDR3 is TGTGCCAGCAGCCTGCAGGATCATAATTCACCCCTCCACTTT. Its protein is CASSLQDHNSPLHF.

This chain connects TRBV18 to TRBJ2-7, with a tentative D call TRBD1 (5 bases). V lost 3 bases, J lost 7 bases, and 13 bases lay in between. CDR1 and CDR2 from the germline V gene are KGHSH and LQKENI. The CDR3 runs 13 residues. In DNA, the CDR3 is TGTGCCAGCTCACCTTGGGCAGGGCGGGAGCAGTACTTC. Its protein product is CASSPWAGREQYF.

A single count supports this clone. The rearrangement uses TRBV5-1 and TRBJ2-7, with 10 positions matching TRBD2. V lost 4 bases to trimming and J lost 4 bases; unmatched junction nucleotides: 8. CDR3 size: 15 residues. The V gene's germline CDR1 is SGHRS and CDR2 YFSETQ. CDR3 in DNA: TGCGCCAGCAGCCTCCGGACTAGCGGATTTTACGAGCAGTACTTC. It codes for CASSLRTSGFYEQYF. Drawing the rest from reference TRBV5-1 and TRBJ2-7, the complete variable domain is KAGVTQTPRYLIKTRGQQVTLSCSPISGHRSVSWYQQTPGQGLQFLFEYFSETQRNKGNFPGRFSGRQFSNSRSEMNVSTLELGDSALYLCASSLRTSGFYEQYFGPGTRLTVT.

The rearrangement joins TRBV6-5 to TRBJ1-1; TRBD1 aligns across 7 bases. The CDR3 extends over 12 amino acids. J gave up 4 bases and V 10 bases, and 6 bases lay outside the gene matches. In germline, CDR1 is MNHEY, CDR2 SVGAGI. Here the CDR3 DNA reads TGTGCCACCTTAGGGGGCGGCACTGAAGCTTTCTTT. This codes for CATLGGGTEAFF.

The V and J genes are TRBV4-1 and TRBJ1-4; 7 positions agree with TRBD1. CDR1 is MGHRA, CDR2 YSYEKL, per germline. V lost 4 bases to trimming and J lost 8 bases; unmatched junction nucleotides: 7. The CDR3 is 14 residues long. Written as DNA, the CDR3 is TGCGCCAGCAGCCCCAGAGAGGGGGCAGAAAAACTGTTTTTT. It translates to CASSPREGAEKLFF.

This clone has more than one count but fewer than ten. This rearrangement joins TRBV10-2 to TRBJ2-7; 11 bases map to TRBD1. Germline lookup yields CDR1 WSHSY and CDR2 SAAADI. The CDR3 is made up of 14 amino acids. V lost 5 bases, J lost 5 bases, and 5 bases stayed unmatched. The DNA of the CDR3 is TGCGCCAGCAGTTCCGGACAGGGGGCGCACGAGCAGTACTTC. It codes for CASSSGQGAHEQYF.